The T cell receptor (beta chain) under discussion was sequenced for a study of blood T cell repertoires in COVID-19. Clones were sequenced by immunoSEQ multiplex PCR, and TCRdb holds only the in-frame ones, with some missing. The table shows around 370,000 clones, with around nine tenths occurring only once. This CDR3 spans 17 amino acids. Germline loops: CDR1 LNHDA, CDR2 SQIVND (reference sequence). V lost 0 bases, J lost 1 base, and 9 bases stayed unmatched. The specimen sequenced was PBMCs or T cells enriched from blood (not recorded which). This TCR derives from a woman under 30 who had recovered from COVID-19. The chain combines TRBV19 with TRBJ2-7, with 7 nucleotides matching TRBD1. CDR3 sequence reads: CASSIDPDRSPSYEQYF. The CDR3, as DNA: TGTGCCAGTAGTATAGATCCGGACAGGAGCCCTTCCTACGAGCAGTACTTC.